Listed below are T cell receptor beta chains from one sample, sequenced in a study of blood T cell repertoires in COVID-19. Only in-frame clones appear in the TCRdb table, and some are missing; sequencing was by immunoSEQ multiplex PCR. Altogether some 300,000 clones are present, roughly 87% being singletons, with the ten largest covering 0.9% to 1.2%. Sequenced: PBMCs or T cells enriched from blood (not recorded which). The receptors derive from a woman aged 25 to 45 who had recovered from COVID-19. CDR3s include the opening cysteine and the closing phenylalanine or tryptophan. Expanded clones get a size class; other rows say once, few or many, or leave the size out.

16 - TRBV28 CASSPQGIMGNQPQHF
15 - TRBV5-6 CASSLTSGGTDTQYF
15 - TRBV5-5 CASSLAGTETYEQYF
14 - TRBV5-1 CASSTGTREETQYF
14 - TRBV3-1/TRBV3-2 CASSQEGVNTEAFF
15 - TRBV5-1 CASSSAGGSYNEQFF
17 - TRBV6-6 CASSRGTARAMNTEAFF
14 - TRBV18 CASSPGTGANGYTF
16 - TRBV18 CASSPPTMSGGYGYTF
13 - TRBV4-1 CASSASGEETQYF
15 - TRBV6-5 CASSPSGGVYNEQFF
14 - TRBV2 CASTQEYLGHEQYF
19 - TRBV5-1 CASSHDLPTGGSSTGELFF
15 - TRBV5-5 CASSLGTSGSYEQYF
17 - TRBV4-1 CASSQGEIVSRNYGYTF
14 - TRBV29-1 CSFGTSGVTDTQYF
14 - TRBV27 CASSSGDRVDGYTF
14 - TRBV6-2/TRBV6-3 CASSFLPQGSGYTF
13 - TRBV30 CAWSADRAYEQYF
13 - TRBV10-3 CAIGTGTAYGYTF
17 - TRBV28 CASSPGQGKISNQPQHF
16 - TRBV5-1 CASSLSGGEAKNIQYF
16 - TRBV19 CASRTGILDSNQPQHF
17 - TRBV28 CASSSPGQTKHYNEQFF
14 - TRBV7-9 CASSTRQGRETQYF
15 - TRBV5-8 CASSLSGGGNQPQHF
16 - TRBV5-1 CASSFNLADSGNTIYF
15 - TRBV27 CASTYFQSGGSEQFF
15 - TRBV7-2 CASRGVVAFGTEAFF
15 few TRBV30 CAQTRQGGGIYGYTF
13 - TRBV12-5 CASGWDSSYEQYF
13 - TRBV19 CASSQRGAYGYTF
18 - TRBV9 CASSPWTSGGTSTDTQYF
14 - TRBV3-1/TRBV3-2 CASSQLGAYNEQFF
13 once TRBV7-2 CASSLGARREQYF